A single sample gave rise to the 30 T cell receptor beta chains below, sequenced in a study of blood T cell repertoires in COVID-19. Measured with immunoSEQ multiplex PCR; TCRdb has only the in-frame clones, and not every one. The sample has some 290,000 clones, around nine tenths seen once. The sample comprised PBMCs or T cells enriched from blood (not recorded which). These receptors came from a woman younger than 45 who had recovered from COVID-19.

This CDR3 is CAISEFQNTEAFF. The CDR3 DNA reads TGTGCCATCAGTGAGTTCCAGAACACTGAAGCTTTCTTT. J is TRBJ1-1 and V is TRBV10-3; D remains ambiguous. Germline V gene data show CDR1 as ENHRY and CDR2 as SYGVKD. This CDR3 comprises 13 residues. The V end was cut by 1 base, the J end by 1 base, with 4 bases between.

This clone has more than one count but fewer than ten. The rearrangement uses TRBV27 and TRBJ1-2, with D possibly TRBD1 on 6 matching bases. Trimming left V 5 bases short and J 8 bases short, with 15 bases between. Germline V gene sequence: CDR1 MNHEY, CDR2 SMNVEV (reference sequence). The CDR3 runs to 13 residues. CDR3 DNA: TGTGCCAGCAGTATCAGGGGTAGGAGCGGCTACACCTTC. Translation gives CASSIRGRSGYTF.

The rearrangement joins TRBV29-1 to TRBJ1-1, with 8 bases lining up with TRBD1. Germline CDR1 SQVTM, CDR2 ANQGSEA. With V trimmed by 8 bases and J by 7 bases, 6 bases remained unmatched. This CDR3 spans 11 amino acids. Here the CDR3 DNA reads TGCAGCATAGACAGGGGAAATGAAGCTTTCTTT. It encodes CSIDRGNEAFF.

This chain's CDR3 is CASSSGTDTNSPLHF. The CDR3 DNA follows: TGTGCCAGCTCTTCCGGGACAGACACTAATTCACCCCTCCACTTT. J is TRBJ1-6 and V is TRBV18; 7 nucleotides match TRBD1. After removal of 6 bases from V and 6 bases from J, the junction contained 8 bases not matched to a gene. Per the germline V gene, CDR1 is KGHSH and CDR2 is LQKENI. The CDR3 runs 15 residues.

V gene TRBV27 combines with J gene TRBJ1-2, with 7 bases identical to TRBD1. J lost 1 base, V lost 5 bases, and 7 bases had no gene match. CDR1 and CDR2 (germline): MNHEY, SMNVEV (reference sequence). CDR3 length equals 15 residues. CDR3 in amino acids: CASSPGTEFNYGYTF. The CDR3 nucleotides are TGTGCCAGCAGTCCCGGGACAGAATTTAACTATGGCTACACCTTC.

The count of this clone is one. V gene TRBV2 combines with J gene TRBJ1-2; unclear D gene. V was trimmed by 7 bases and J by 4 bases, leaving 19 bases between them. CDR3 size: 15 residues. The V gene's germline CDR1 is SNHLY and CDR2 FYNNEI. CDR3 residues: CASKSRVDSSYGYTF. The CDR3 nucleotides read TGTGCCAGCAAGAGCCGGGTCGACTCCAGCTATGGCTACACCTTC.

This chain joins TRBV6-5 and TRBJ1-1, with D unresolved. Trimming removed 6 bases at V and 1 base at J, with 6 bases between. Per the germline V gene, CDR1 is MNHEY and CDR2 is SVGAGI. There are 12 residues in the CDR3. In DNA, the CDR3 is TGTGCCAGCAGGGAGCGGAACACTGAAGCTTTCTTT. Protein product: CASRERNTEAFF.

A remark on this clone: This CDR3 is also generated by other DNA sequences in the sample. The chain links TRBV28 to TRBJ1-2; maybe TRBD1 (5 bases). This CDR3 comprises 11 residues. Germline V gene lookup returns CDR1 MDHEN and CDR2 SYDVKM. V lost 5 bases and J 4 bases, leaving 5 bases between the germline ends. CDR3 bases: TGTGCCAGCAGTCAGGGCTATGGCTACACCTTC. It encodes CASSQGYGYTF.

The chain combines TRBV6-5 with TRBJ2-7, with D unclear. Between the trimmed V and J ends, which lost 2 bases and 2 bases, there was a span of 10 bases. Germline CDR1 reads MNHEY; CDR2 reads SVGAGI. This CDR3 has 14 residues. The CDR3 loop reads CASSYGDKTYEQYF. In DNA, the CDR3 is TGTGCCAGCAGTTACGGTGACAAGACCTACGAGCAGTACTTC.

This chain links TRBV5-1 with TRBJ1-4, with TRBD1 matching 9 bases. V gave up 5 bases and J gave up 6 bases; unmatched junction bases: 5. Germline values: CDR1 SGHRS, CDR2 YFSETQ. The CDR3 sequence is 14 residues long. The CDR3: CASSIDRGYEKLFF. As DNA, the CDR3 is TGCGCCAGCAGTATCGACAGGGGGTATGAAAAACTGTTTTTT.

The table lists this clone with a count of one. V gene TRBV25-1 combines with J gene TRBJ2-7, with TRBD2 matching 12 bases. The V gene's germline CDR1 is MGHDK and CDR2 SYGVNS. This CDR3 is 15 amino acids long. V was clipped by 4 bases and J by 6 bases; unmatched bases: 7. The CDR3 loop reads CASSARLAGAGEQYF. The CDR3 region has the DNA TGTGCCAGCAGTGCCCGACTAGCGGGAGCAGGCGAGCAGTACTTC.

The chain recombines TRBV3-1 (or the pseudogene TRBV3-2) with TRBJ2-3, with D perhaps matching TRBD2 (5 bases). CDR3 length: 14 residues. Per the germline V gene, CDR1 is LGHDT and CDR2 is YNNKEL (reference sequence). The V and J ends lost 4 bases and 4 bases respectively, with 12 bases between them. For the CDR3, the DNA is TGTGCCAGCAGCCGCGGGTCCAGACCAGATACGCAGTATTTT. Protein sequence: CASSRGSRPDTQYF.

The chain links TRBV9 to TRBJ1-1, with D unclear. The CDR3 is 12 amino acids. The germline CDR1 and CDR2 sequences are SGDLS and YYNGEE. V was cut by 4 bases and J by 8 bases, with 12 bases left in between. The CDR3 nucleotides are TGTGCCAGCAGCCCCCGGGGAGGGGAAGCTTTCTTT. Its translation: CASSPRGGEAFF.

The chain uses TRBV5-4 and TRBJ1-1, with D maybe TRBD1 (5 bases). CDR1 and CDR2 (germline): SGHNT, YYREEE (reference sequence). The CDR3 extends over 14 amino acids. Between the trimmed V and J ends, which lost 4 bases and 10 bases, there was a span of 20 bases. The CDR3 loop is CASSLPRMTEGAFF. In DNA, the CDR3 is TGTGCCAGCAGCCTCCCCCGTATGACAGAAGGAGCTTTCTTT.

This clone has just one count. In the same sample, other DNA sequences code for this CDR3. This chain joins TRBV6-5 and TRBJ2-7; 7 nucleotides match TRBD1. Trimming took 4 bases from V and 6 from J; bases not matched to a gene: 3. Germline V CDR1 and CDR2: MNHEY, SVGAGI. This CDR3 region has 12 residues. CDR3: CASSLTGSEQYF. For the CDR3, the DNA is TGTGCCAGCAGTTTGACAGGGTCCGAGCAGTACTTC.

The chain has TRBV30 and TRBJ2-1; possibly TRBD2 for D (5 bases). Trimming shortened V by 5 bases and J by 2 bases, and 13 bases separated the two germline ends. The germline gives CDR1 GTSNPN, CDR2 SVGIG (reference sequence). The CDR3 runs 14 residues. CDR3: CAWPTNDPYNEQFF. DNA for the CDR3: TGTGCCTGGCCGACTAATGACCCCTACAATGAGCAGTTCTTC.

V usage is TRBV7-8 and J usage is TRBJ1-5, with 9 positions matching TRBD1. The CDR3 runs to 14 residues. V lost 5 bases and J lost 5; bases outside the gene matches: 4. Germline V gene sequence: CDR1 SGHVS, CDR2 FQNEAQ. CDR3 loop: CASSLGQGDQPQHF. The DNA for the CDR3 is TGTGCCAGCAGCCTGGGACAGGGTGATCAGCCCCAGCATTTT.

The V call is TRBV30, the J call TRBJ1-2; weak D call: TRBD1 (5 bases). Trimming shortened V by 8 bases and J by 6 bases, and 16 bases separated the two germline ends. CDR1 GTSNPN and CDR2 SVGIG come from the germline V gene (reference sequence). The CDR3 extends over 12 amino acids. The CDR3 DNA is TGTGCCGCCCTCGGATGGGGCCATGGCTACACCTTC. It encodes CAALGWGHGYTF. The variable domain in full, completed from reference TRBV30 and TRBJ1-2, reads SQTIHQWPATLVQPVGSPLSLECTVEGTSNPNLYWYRQAAGRGLQLLFYSVGIGQISSEVPQNLSASRPQDRQFILSSKKLLLSDSGFYLCAALGWGHGYTFGSGTRLTVV.

The CDR3 bases are TGTGCCAGCAGTTCCGAGCGGGAGATTGAGCAGTTCTTC. The encoded protein is CASSSEREIEQFF. The rearrangement uses TRBV6-2 or TRBV6-3 and TRBJ2-1; 8 bases line up with TRBD2. V gave up 4 bases and J gave up 9 bases; unmatched junction bases: 5. The CDR3 consists of 13 residues. Germline loops: CDR1 MNHEY, CDR2 SVGEGT.

V and J are TRBV3-1 (or the pseudogene TRBV3-2) and TRBJ2-1; perhaps TRBD2 as D (6 bases). V was shortened by 1 base and J by 9 bases, with 10 bases between the two germline ends. The CDR3 runs to 13 residues. Germline V gives CDR1 LGHDT, CDR2 YNNKEL (reference sequence). The CDR3 bases are TGTGCCAGCAGCCAAGGTACTAGCCGTGAGCAGTTCTTC. Its protein is CASSQGTSREQFF.

The gene calls are TRBV18 and TRBJ2-3; 9 bases align to TRBD2. Germline CDR1 KGHSH, CDR2 LQKENI. CDR3 length equals 16 residues. J lost 2 bases, V lost 4 bases, and 7 bases had no gene match. CDR3 DNA: TGTGCCAGCTCACGAACCCCTAGCGGGGACACAGATACGCAGTATTTT. Translation gives CASSRTPSGDTDTQYF. The full variable domain, in which reference TRBV18 and TRBJ2-3 provide the parts outside the CDR3, is NAGVMQNPRHLVRRRGQEARLRCSPMKGHSHVYWYRQLPEEGLKFMVYLQKENIIDESGMPKERFSAEFPKEGPSILRIQQVVRGDSAAYFCASSRTPSGDTDTQYFGPGTRLTVL.

The chain uses TRBV4-2 and TRBJ2-7; TRBD2 is a possible D gene (5 bases). The germline V gene has CDR1 LGHNA and CDR2 YNFKEQ. This CDR3 is 15 amino acids long. V lost 4 bases and J 0 bases, leaving 13 bases between the germline ends. This chain's CDR3 is CASSRTSGPSYEQYF. The CDR3 nucleotides are TGTGCCAGCAGCCGAACAAGCGGTCCCTCCTACGAGCAGTACTTC.

J is TRBJ2-7 and V is TRBV18; D is undetermined. V lost 0 bases and J lost 2, with 11 bases in between. CDR3 length: 15 amino acids. CDR1 KGHSH and CDR2 LQKENI come from the germline V gene. The CDR3 spells CASSPPGGKTYEQYF. Written as DNA, the CDR3 is TGTGCCAGCTCACCACCCGGCGGAAAAACCTACGAGCAGTACTTC.

V usage is TRBV7-2 and J usage is TRBJ1-1; D unresolved. The CDR3 has 15 amino acids. Germline V gene data show CDR1 as SGHTA and CDR2 as FQGNSA. V lost 4 bases and J lost 1, with 13 bases in between. CDR3: CASSWAGIQNTEAFF. In nucleotides, the CDR3 is TGTGCCAGCAGCTGGGCCGGGATACAGAACACTGAAGCTTTCTTT.

The V call is TRBV27, the J call TRBJ1-2, with 10 bases matching TRBD1. This CDR3 has 15 amino acids. CDR1 MNHEY and CDR2 SMNVEV come from the germline V gene (reference sequence). Germline trimming cut 4 bases from V and 8 bases from J; bases unmatched to any gene: 10. The CDR3 region has the DNA TGTGCCAGCAGTTATATGGGACAGGGGCGGTGGGGCTACACCTTC. It yields the protein CASSYMGQGRWGYTF.

The chain is built from TRBV7-6 and TRBJ1-3; D is unclear. Looked up from germline, CDR1 is SGHVS and CDR2 is FNYEAQ. Deletions cut 2 bases from V and 0 bases from J, with 8 bases between. The length of the CDR3 is 15 residues. The CDR3 region has the DNA TGTGCCAGCAGCTTATATGGGAGCTCTGGAAACACCATATATTTT. Translating gives CASSLYGSSGNTIYF.

J is TRBJ1-1 and V is TRBV5-1; D gene uncertain. Germline-derived CDR1 and CDR2 are SGHRS and YFSETQ. Trimming pared 0 bases from V and 3 bases from J, leaving 3 bases between. The CDR3 covers 12 residues. This chain's CDR3 is CASSLDYTEAFF. The DNA for the CDR3 is TGCGCCAGCAGCTTGGACTACACTGAAGCTTTCTTT.

The chain recombines TRBV5-1 with TRBJ2-7; 7 positions match TRBD1. Germline CDR1 is SGHRS and CDR2 is YFSETQ. With V trimmed by 3 bases and J by 3 bases, 9 bases remained unmatched. This CDR3 comprises 15 residues. CDR3 sequence reads: CASSYRTGLNYEQYF. DNA of the CDR3: TGCGCCAGCAGCTACCGGACAGGACTGAACTACGAGCAGTACTTC.

V and J are TRBV9 and TRBJ1-1; D perhaps matches TRBD1 (5 bases). Germline-derived CDR1 and CDR2 are SGDLS and YYNGEE. CDR3 size: 14 residues. V dropped 2 bases and J dropped 1 base, with 9 bases sitting between them. CDR3 in amino acids: CASSVQGGNTEAFF. The CDR3, as DNA: TGTGCCAGCAGCGTTCAGGGAGGGAACACTGAAGCTTTCTTT.

The chain combines TRBV5-1 with TRBJ2-5, with D maybe TRBD2 (6 bases). The ends were cut back, 4 bases at V and 2 bases at J, with 12 bases in the middle. CDR1 is SGHRS, CDR2 YFSETQ, per germline. CDR3 size: 14 residues. CDR3 in DNA: TGCGCCAGCAGCCCGGGCGGGGTTCAAGAGACCCAGTACTTC. Protein sequence: CASSPGGVQETQYF.